This TCR beta chain was captured by sequencing in a study of T cells in lung cancer brain metastases. V lost 7 bases and J lost 1, with 13 bases in between. Germline assignment: CDR1 MDHEN and CDR2 SYDVKM. This CDR3 spans 14 amino acids. The repertoire was sequenced with immunoSEQ multiplex PCR; TCRdb's copy has only in-frame clones and lacks some. The profile covers 1,100 to 1,500 clones, with 89% appearing a single time and roughly 12% taken by the ten largest. The chain carries TRBV28 and TRBJ1-1, with D tentatively TRBD1 (5 bases). The receptor comes from a woman in her forties or fifties with non-small cell lung cancer that had spread to the brain. Sequenced sample: tumor tissue from a brain metastasis. The CDR3 coding sequence is TGTGCCAGCACAGGGCTCAAGGAGAACACTGAAGCTTTCTTT. Translated: CASTGLKENTEAFF.